Included here is one T cell receptor beta chain sequence, with context. The CDR3 covers 16 residues. Trimming cost V 4 bases and J 2 bases; bases outside gene matches: 3. CDR1 and CDR2 (germline): LGHNA, YNFKEQ. The data were taken from a study of CD8 T cells in ankylosing spondylitis. TCRdb reprocessed the 5' RACE reads with MiXCR, giving one entry per CDR3 protein. The table shows about 36,000 distinct CDR3 sequences, with over 10% occurring only once. The sequenced sample consisted of synovial fluid, either unsorted or a sorted T cell fraction (not recorded which). The gene calls are TRBV4-2 and TRBJ2-3, with 13 bases aligning to TRBD2. The sequence derives from a male donor with ankylosing spondylitis. The CDR3 region has the DNA TGTGCCAGCAGCCCAACTAGCGGGGGGGCCACAGATACGCAGTATTTT. Translating it yields CASSPTSGGATDTQYF.